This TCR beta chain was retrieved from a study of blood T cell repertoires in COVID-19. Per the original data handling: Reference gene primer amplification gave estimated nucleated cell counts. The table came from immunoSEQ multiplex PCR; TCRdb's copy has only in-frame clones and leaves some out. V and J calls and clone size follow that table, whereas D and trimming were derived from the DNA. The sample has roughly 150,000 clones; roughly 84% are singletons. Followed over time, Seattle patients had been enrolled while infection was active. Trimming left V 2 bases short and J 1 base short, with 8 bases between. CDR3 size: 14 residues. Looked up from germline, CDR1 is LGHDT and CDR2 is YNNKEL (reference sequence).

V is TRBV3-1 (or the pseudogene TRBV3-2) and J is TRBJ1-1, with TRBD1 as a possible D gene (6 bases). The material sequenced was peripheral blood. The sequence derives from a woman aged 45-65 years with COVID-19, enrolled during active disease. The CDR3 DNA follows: TGTGCCAGCAGCCAACGACAGGAGAACACTGAAGCTTTCTTT. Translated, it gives CASSQRQENTEAFF.